A single sample gave rise to the 9 T cell receptor beta chains below, sequenced in a study of response to subunit inactivated influenza vaccine. TCRdb re-derived calls from the RT-PCR reads in MiXCR, one entry per CDR3 protein. This sample has 500,000 to 600,000 distinct CDR3 sequences, with about 15% found just once. The source was PBMCs from blood, collected 11 to 12 days after vaccination. The source of these receptors is a man between 50 and 59 years old who received an inactivated influenza vaccine.

This clonotype was counted many times. The gene calls are TRBV12-3 or TRBV12-4 and TRBJ1-6; 8 nucleotides match TRBD1. V was pared by 7 bases and J by 5 bases, with 4 bases of the junction left unmatched. The CDR3 is 14 amino acids. The CDR3 coding sequence is TGTGCCAGCACCCCGACAGGGGATAATTCACCCCTCCACTTT. This gives the protein CASTPTGDNSPLHF.

Only a few counts were recorded for this clonotype. J is TRBJ2-1 and V is TRBV20-1; the D gene is possibly TRBD2 (6 bases). The CDR3 extends over 14 amino acids. V dropped 2 bases and J dropped 4 bases, with 12 bases sitting between them. CDR1 and CDR2 from the germline V gene are DFQATT and SNEGSKA (reference sequence). As DNA, the CDR3 is TGCAGTGCTAGAAGGGCGGGGCGATACAATGAGCAGTTCTTC. It encodes CSARRAGRYNEQFF.

This clonotype was observed a few times. The rearrangement joins TRBV6-2 or TRBV6-3 to TRBJ2-2; possible D gene TRBD1, 6 bases. Germline V gives CDR1 MNHEY, CDR2 SVGEGT. The CDR3 totals 13 residues. Trimming cost V 6 bases and J 1 base, with 6 bases left between them. The CDR3 loop reads CASRQGNTGELFF. The CDR3 nucleotides are TGTGCCAGCAGACAGGGGAACACCGGGGAGCTGTTTTTT.

This clonotype was seen a handful of times. This sequence joins TRBV28 and TRBJ1-2; unclear D gene. Germline loops: CDR1 MDHEN, CDR2 SYDVKM. V dropped 3 bases and J dropped 4 bases, with 12 bases sitting between them. The CDR3 extends over 14 amino acids. For the CDR3, the DNA is TGTGCCAGCAGTTTCCCCGGACGGATCTATGGCTACACCTTC. Protein sequence: CASSFPGRIYGYTF.

This clonotype was seen more than once but under ten times. This chain joins TRBV6-2 or TRBV6-3 and TRBJ2-1; 8 bases agree with TRBD2. V shed 4 bases and J 6 bases; nucleotides not matched to a gene: 11. CDR1 and CDR2 from the germline V gene are MNHEY and SVGEGT. The CDR3 sequence is 16 residues long. This chain's CDR3 is CASSSMRGDPGNEQFF. CDR3 in DNA: TGTGCCAGCAGTTCCATGCGGGGGGACCCGGGCAATGAGCAGTTCTTC.

This sequence joins TRBV20-1 and TRBJ2-5, with 8 bases fitting TRBD2. The germline CDR1 and CDR2 sequences are DFQATT and SNEGSKA (reference sequence). V was pared by 5 bases and J by 4 bases, with 6 bases of the junction left unmatched. The CDR3 extends over 13 amino acids. The CDR3, as DNA: TGCAGTGCTGCGCCCGGGACTAGAGAGACCCAGTACTTC. This encodes CSAAPGTRETQYF.

The J gene is TRBJ2-2, the V gene TRBV25-1; 9 positions match TRBD1. Germline V gene sequence: CDR1 MGHDK, CDR2 SYGVNS. J was trimmed by 6 bases and V by 9 bases; bases with no gene match: 8. The CDR3 runs to 14 residues. CDR3 region: CASKQGAIPGELFF. The CDR3 coding sequence is TGTGCCAGTAAACAGGGGGCGATTCCCGGGGAGCTGTTTTTT. The full variable domain, rest sourced from reference TRBV25-1 and TRBJ2-2, is EADIYQTPRYLVIGTGKKITLECSQTMGHDKMYWYQQDPGMELHLIHYSYGVNSTEKGDLSSESTVSRIRTEHFPLTLESARPSHTSQYLCASKQGAIPGELFFGEGSRLTVL.

This rearrangement joins TRBV18 to TRBJ2-5; D is unclear. This CDR3 has 13 amino acids. The V and J ends lost 8 bases and 4 bases respectively, with 14 bases between them. Germline V gene sequence: CDR1 KGHSH, CDR2 LQKENI. For the CDR3, the DNA is TGTGCCAGCGCCCTAGATTTGGGAGAGACCCAGTACTTC. As protein: CASALDLGETQYF.

Here the CDR3 DNA reads TGTGCCAGCAGTTTAAGTAAGGACAGGGGAATTGAGCAGTTCTTC. This gives the protein CASSLSKDRGIEQFF. The chain joins TRBV12-3 or TRBV12-4 to TRBJ2-1; 9 nucleotides align to TRBD1. The V gene end was trimmed by 2 bases and the J gene end by 9 bases; junction bases not matched to a gene: 8. The CDR3 has 15 amino acids.